These 14 T cell receptor beta chains were all obtained from the same sample, sequenced in a study of prognosis after radiotherapy for stage I lung cancer. Genomic DNA served as the source from which two-round multiplex PCR generated TCR beta CDR3 amplicons. Primers were specific to each TRBV and TRBJ gene in first-round PCR. Via MiXCR, TCRdb re-called the multiplex PCR reads, giving one row per CDR3 protein. The repertoire holds roughly 26,000 distinct CDR3 sequences, with around 30% as singletons. The sequencing used PBMCs, collected before or after stereotactic body radiation therapy (not recorded which). These receptors originate from a donor aged 50 or older with non-small cell lung cancer.

On this clonotype: Only one base separates this from a far larger clonotype, so it likely reflects a read error. The gene calls are TRBV6-9 and TRBJ2-2, with D possibly being TRBD1 or TRBD2 (6 bases each). The CDR3 sequence is 17 residues long. Germline values: CDR1 MNHGY, CDR2 SVAAGI. The V end was cut by 5 bases, the J end by 1 base, with 17 bases between. This chain's CDR3 is CASSEVIEGGNTGELFF. In DNA, the CDR3 is TGTGCCAGCAGTGAAGTAATAGAGGGGGGGAACACCGGGGAGCTGTTTTTT.

This clonotype was detected ten times or more. The rearrangement links TRBV18 to TRBJ1-3, with 8 bases that match TRBD1. CDR1 and CDR2 (germline): KGHSH, LQKENI. Trimming cost V 3 bases and J 3 bases; bases outside gene matches: 4. The CDR3 runs 15 residues. The CDR3 reads CASSPGQGGGNTIYF. The CDR3 DNA reads as TGTGCCAGCTCACCCGGACAGGGTGGTGGAAACACCATATATTTT. Combining the CDR3 with reference TRBV18 and TRBJ1-3 gives the whole variable domain NAGVMQNPRHLVRRRGQEARLRCSPMKGHSHVYWYRQLPEEGLKFMVYLQKENIIDESGMPKERFSAEFPKEGPSILRIQQVVRGDSAAYFCASSPGQGGGNTIYFGEGSWLTVV.

This clonotype was observed many times. V is TRBV10-2 and J is TRBJ2-3; D is uncertain. CDR3 length: 14 residues. CDR1 and CDR2 (germline): WSHSY, SAAADI. Trimming cost V 8 bases and J 1 base, with 13 bases left between them. CDR3 residues: CASGSSRGTDTQYF. The CDR3 DNA sequence: TGCGCCAGCGGGTCCTCTCGGGGCACAGATACGCAGTATTTT.

This clonotype came up many times. The J gene is TRBJ1-5, the V gene TRBV12-3 or TRBV12-4, with 12 positions matching TRBD1. V lost 5 bases, J lost 7 bases, and 3 bases stayed unmatched. The CDR3 is 14 amino acids. The CDR3 sequence: CASSGTGGGQPQHF. CDR3 bases: TGTGCCAGCAGTGGGACAGGGGGCGGACAGCCCCAGCATTTT.

This clonotype was picked up many times. The chain combines TRBV28 with TRBJ1-3; 7 bases map to TRBD1. This CDR3 has 14 amino acids. Germline assignment: CDR1 MDHEN and CDR2 SYDVKM. The V and J ends lost 5 bases and 2 bases, in that order; junction bases with no gene match: 3. The CDR3 loop is CASSTTGPGNTIYF. The CDR3 coding sequence is TGTGCCAGCAGTACGACAGGGCCTGGAAACACCATATATTTT. The full variable domain, its missing parts supplied by reference TRBV28 and TRBJ1-3, is DVKVTQSSRYLVKRTGEKVFLECVQDMDHENMFWYRQDPGLGLRLIYFSYDVKMKEKGDIPEGYSVSREKKERFSLILESASTNQTSMYLCASSTTGPGNTIYFGEGSWLTVV.

Turning to this clonotype: A single base separates this from a much larger clone, so it may be a read error. The gene calls are TRBV25-1 and TRBJ1-1, with D hard to call. Per the germline V gene, CDR1 is MGHDK and CDR2 is SYGVNS. This CDR3 has 13 residues. The CDR3 DNA reads TGTGACAGCAGTGAATATAGGGCCATTGAAGCTTTCTTT. Its protein is CDSSEYRAIEAFF.

This clonotype was counted many times. The chain combines TRBV6-4 with TRBJ2-1, with 8 bases identical to TRBD2. V lost 3 bases and J lost 7; bases outside the gene matches: 14. This CDR3 spans 17 amino acids. Germline CDR1 MRHNA, CDR2 SNTAGT. The CDR3 DNA follows: TGTGCCAGCAGTGAAGTCCCCACGGGAGGGCCGAAGAATGAGCAGTTCTTC. Amino acid sequence: CASSEVPTGGPKNEQFF.

V usage is TRBV12-3 or TRBV12-4 and J usage is TRBJ2-2; 8 bases match TRBD2. This CDR3 contains 16 residues. V gave up 1 base and J gave up 7 bases; unmatched junction bases: 8. CDR3 amino acids: CASSLVRRTSFGELFF. As DNA, the CDR3 is TGTGCCAGCAGTTTAGTAAGGCGGACTAGCTTCGGGGAGCTGTTTTTT.

This clonotype was detected many times. The chain recombines TRBV2 with TRBJ1-1; 10 nucleotides match TRBD1. Trimming cost V 6 bases and J 6 bases; bases outside gene matches: 1. The germline V gene encodes CDR1 SNHLY and CDR2 FYNNEI. The CDR3 consists of 12 residues. The CDR3 region has the DNA TGTGCCAGCAGGGACAGGGGGGCTGAAGCTTTCTTT. It is translated as CASRDRGAEAFF.

About this clonotype: A far larger clone is one base from this, pointing to a likely read error. This chain uses TRBV6-8 with TRBJ1-1, with 9 bases fitting TRBD1. This CDR3 is 16 amino acids long. The germline V gene has CDR1 MNHGY and CDR2 SAAAGT. CDR3 in amino acids: CAISNLGQGRITEAFF. The CDR3 DNA is TGTGCCATCAGTAACCTTGGACAGGGGAGGATCACTGAAGCTTTCTTT.

This clonotype appeared many times. The chain recombines TRBV29-1 with TRBJ1-5; a possible D gene is TRBD1 (5 bases). Trimming shortened V by 7 bases and J by 6 bases, and 16 bases separated the two germline ends. The CDR3 extends over 13 amino acids. Germline loops: CDR1 SQVTM, CDR2 ANQGSEA. CDR3 sequence: CSAGGGMGQPQHF. The CDR3 region has the DNA TGCAGCGCCGGGGGGGGAATGGGTCAGCCCCAGCATTTT.

This sequence joins TRBV6-5 and TRBJ1-2; D might be TRBD1 (6 bases). V lost 0 bases to trimming and J lost 5 bases, with 10 bases between them. Germline V gene sequence: CDR1 MNHEY, CDR2 SVGAGI. The length of the CDR3 is 14 residues. CDR3 protein: CASSYSAGEYGYTF. In nucleotides, the CDR3 is TGTGCCAGCAGTTACTCCGCAGGGGAGTATGGCTACACCTTC.

Judged by abundance, this clonotype is medium-sized. The chain couples TRBV7-6 to TRBJ2-7; no clear D. CDR1 and CDR2 (germline): SGHVS, FNYEAQ. This CDR3 is 13 amino acids long. V was pared by 1 base and J by 3 bases, with 7 bases between. CDR3 coding DNA: TGTGCCAGCAGCTTAGGGCCAAACTACGAGCAGTACTTC. Protein sequence: CASSLGPNYEQYF.

Details on this clonotype: A much larger clone sits a single nucleotide away, making a read error possible. The chain has TRBV9 and TRBJ1-2, with D perhaps TRBD1 (6 bases). The CDR3 consists of 14 residues. Trimming cost V 4 bases and J 8 bases, with 18 bases left between them. The germline gives CDR1 SGDLS, CDR2 YYNGEE. The CDR3 nucleotides are TGTGCCAGCAGCTCTACAGGAGGGGGGAGCGGCTACACCTTC. Translating gives CASSSTGGGSGYTF.